A selection of T cell receptor beta chains follows, all from one sample in a study of early stage breast cancer tumors. Data came from immunoSEQ multiplex PCR; TCRdb stores just in-frame clones and leaves some out. The repertoire holds 51,000 or so clones, with approximately 80% as singletons. The source material was blood. Receptor source: a person in their fifties with breast cancer. Both conserved end residues are trimmed from each CDR3. Size tells how often a clone was seen (once, few, many) or the class of an expanded clone, and some rows leave it out.

V	size	CDR3
TRBV6-5	NA	ASSYSDEQY
TRBV19	NA	ASSTPGGGLGETQY
TRBV28	NA	ASSASGARNEQF
TRBV6-1	NA	ASSDFGGPGYNSPLH
TRBV5-1	NA	ASSLQRETLF
TRBV5-1	NA	ASSWMDRGNEQF
TRBV15	NA	ATSRDLGRWEQY
TRBV10-2	NA	ASSERLGDTSTEAF
TRBV29-1	NA	SVEVRMTEAF
TRBV6-6	NA	ASGVGTDTQY
TRBV11-2	NA	ASSPDSSTQGTQY
TRBV19	NA	ATQTRRTHLGGNTIY
TRBV6-5	few	ASRSESSGRDEQF
TRBV9	NA	ASSGGADEQF
TRBV2	NA	ASSGSPTGGNQPQH
TRBV19	few	ASSTGDRGYT
TRBV20-1	NA	SAMGQETQY
TRBV2	NA	ASSAPMSNQPQH
TRBV4-3	NA	ASSRDRVTPRLVAF
TRBV10-3	NA	AISQLAGGTYEQY
TRBV7-9	NA	ASSSRDREGDNEQF
TRBV28	NA	ASRRLTGQLNEKLF
TRBV7-9	NA	ASSQGQPLQETQY
TRBV19	few	ASSSQSVWTQH
TRBV25-1	NA	ASRTSRSTDTQY
TRBV19	NA	ASNPSSAYNEQF
TRBV6-1	NA	ASSPPGQGSSPLH
TRBV7-2	NA	ASSLKAGAETQY
TRBV4-3	NA	ASSQDWDRGDNEQF
TRBV18	NA	ASSLGGQPSNEQF
TRBV7-2	NA	ASSLMGLAGATSYNEQF
TRBV29-1	NA	VVQGLTIYEQY
TRBV7-6	NA	ASSSQSGQASIGSYEQY
TRBV11-2	NA	ASSQTRYEQY
TRBV28	NA	ASSFLSGANTGELF
TRBV28	NA	ASSRNVLGRITYEQY
TRBV2	few	ASSDSTRGQPQH
TRBV25-1	NA	ASSERDGNTEAF
TRBV4-3	NA	ASSQSLGAFSTDTQY
TRBV18	once	ASSRGSGTYPTYEQY
TRBV18	NA	ASSPPRQASYGYT
TRBV6-5	NA	ASWRLNTEAF